What follows describes a single TCR beta chain. As yet, its antigen is unknown. This sample was included in a study of T cell responses to AZD1222 COVID-19 vaccine. Study observations and caveats: At baseline, just 5 or 6 AZD1222 recipients tested seropositive. Clonal diversity was possibly underestimated; the donors were predominantly white British and more often female.

Sequencing used immunoSEQ multiplex PCR; TCRdb keeps in-frame clones, though not all of them. Of about 150,000 clones in the sample, 75% to 90% were seen once. Germline V gene lookup returns CDR1 SGHVS and CDR2 FQNEAQ. The CDR3 consists of 15 residues. V lost 4 bases, J lost 0 bases, and 10 bases lay in between. This specimen consisted of peripheral blood, obtained after recovery from COVID-19. The source is an adult who had recovered from COVID-19. The chain uses TRBV7-8 and TRBJ1-3; D ambiguous. The CDR3 region is CASSSAGISGNTIYF. Here the CDR3 DNA reads TGTGCCAGCAGCTCGGCAGGAATCTCTGGAAACACCATATATTTT.